One sample yielded the 29 T cell receptor beta chains listed below, sequenced in a study of blood T cell repertoires in COVID-19. The method was immunoSEQ multiplex PCR; TCRdb's version includes in-frame clones alone and lacks a portion of them. The sample shows 150,000 to 200,000 clones, roughly 89% of them seen only once. Material for sequencing was peripheral blood. The receptors stem from a woman aged 70-85 years with COVID-19, enrolled during active disease.

In its sample, this clone was seen a few times. This rearrangement joins TRBV4-1 to TRBJ1-3; D perhaps matches TRBD1 (5 bases). CDR3 size: 16 residues. The V end lost 3 bases, the J end lost 0 bases, and 12 bases lay between the germline ends. Germline V gene sequence: CDR1 MGHRA, CDR2 YSYEKL. The DNA of the CDR3 is TGCGCCAGCAGCCAGGGACTCTGGGACTCTGGAAACACCATATATTTT. This encodes CASSQGLWDSGNTIYF.

The rearrangement joins TRBV7-3 to TRBJ2-1; 13 nucleotides line up with TRBD2. The CDR3 spans 15 residues. Germline assignment: CDR1 SGHTA and CDR2 FQGTGA. V dropped 5 bases and J dropped 6; count of bases not matched to a gene: 4. CDR3 protein: CASSTGTSGANEQFF. The DNA for the CDR3 is TGTGCCAGCAGCACCGGGACTAGCGGGGCCAATGAGCAGTTCTTC.

The gene calls are TRBV10-3 and TRBJ2-7, with D possibly being TRBD1 (6 bases). The CDR3 spans 15 residues. Trimming stripped 7 bases from V and 5 bases from J, with 21 bases between. Per germline, CDR1 ENHRY and CDR2 SYGVKD. CDR3 in amino acids: CAINSPGQKGDEQYF. CDR3 in DNA: TGTGCCATCAATAGTCCAGGCCAAAAGGGGGACGAGCAGTACTTC.

The J gene is TRBJ2-1, the V gene TRBV11-2; D might be TRBD1 (5 bases). V shed 5 bases and J shed 7 bases, with 18 bases lying between them. The CDR3 has 15 amino acids. The V gene's germline CDR1 is SGHAT and CDR2 FQNNGV. This chain's CDR3 is CASSPGQGRRNEQFF. The CDR3 DNA is TGTGCCAGCAGCCCTGGGCAGGGTCGGAGAAATGAGCAGTTCTTC.

This chain uses TRBV7-3 with TRBJ2-1; 12 bases match TRBD2. CDR3 length: 17 residues. Germline V lookup: CDR1 SGHTA, CDR2 FQGTGA. Unmatched junction bases numbered 4, after V lost 0 bases and J lost 4 bases. Here the CDR3 reads CASSLTGLAGGYNEQFF. In nucleotides, the CDR3 is TGTGCCAGCAGCTTAACGGGCCTAGCGGGAGGGTACAATGAGCAGTTCTTC.

J is TRBJ2-1 and V is TRBV27, with D unresolved. This CDR3 spans 11 amino acids. In germline, CDR1 is MNHEY, CDR2 SMNVEV (reference sequence). V lost 3 bases, J lost 6 bases, and 3 bases lay in between. The CDR3 DNA reads as TGTGCCAGCAGTTTTAGCAATGAGCAGTTCTTC. This sequence encodes CASSFSNEQFF.

The CDR3 nucleotides are TGTGCCAGCAGTTACCCCCTAGCGGGAGGGCCCGGTGAGCAGTTCTTC. This sequence encodes CASSYPLAGGPGEQFF. The rearrangement links TRBV6-2 or TRBV6-3 to TRBJ2-1, with TRBD2 identical over 12 bases. Trimming cost V 2 bases and J 9 bases; bases outside gene matches: 8. This CDR3 is 16 amino acids long. Germline V lookup: CDR1 MNHEY, CDR2 SVGEGT.

This clone was counted between two and nine times. The V and J genes are TRBV10-3 and TRBJ2-7; 11 bases map to TRBD2. The junction had 15 bases not matched to a gene; V was cut back by 10 bases and J by 7 bases. CDR3 length: 15 amino acids. The germline V gene has CDR1 ENHRY and CDR2 SYGVKD. DNA of the CDR3: TGTGCCACCAAAATAACTAGCGGGAGTATGGATGAGCAGTACTTC. Translation gives CATKITSGSMDEQYF.

J is TRBJ2-1 and V is TRBV5-1, with 7 nucleotides matching TRBD2. CDR1 and CDR2 from the germline V gene are SGHRS and YFSETQ. This CDR3 region has 13 residues. V shed 5 bases, J shed 8 bases, and the junction held 7 bases outside the gene matches. The CDR3 protein is CASRAGSVHEQFF. The CDR3 DNA reads as TGCGCCAGCAGAGCGGGATCCGTCCATGAGCAGTTCTTC.

This rearrangement joins TRBV7-6 to TRBJ2-5, with 14 nucleotides matching TRBD2. The CDR3 contains 16 residues. The V segment lost 3 bases and the J segment 5 bases; nucleotides outside the gene matches: 5. Germline V gene sequence: CDR1 SGHVS, CDR2 FNYEAQ. CDR3 region: CASSFPGLAGVETQYF. CDR3 nucleotides: TGTGCCAGCAGCTTCCCGGGACTAGCGGGAGTTGAGACCCAGTACTTC.

The rearrangement links TRBV24-1 to TRBJ2-5; D is perhaps TRBD2 (5 bases). CDR3 size: 14 residues. Germline lookup yields CDR1 KGHDR and CDR2 SFDVKD. The ends were cut back, 11 bases at V and 0 bases at J, with 15 bases in the middle. The CDR3 DNA follows: TGTGCCATTGCGGGCGATGGGTACCAAGAGACCCAGTACTTC. It specifies CAIAGDGYQETQYF.

The CDR3 here is CASSLPGHSSGANVLTF. The CDR3 region has the DNA TGTGCCAGCAGCTTGCCAGGTCACTCCTCTGGGGCCAACGTCCTGACTTTC. The chain employs TRBV5-6 and TRBJ2-6; D unclear. Germline V gene data show CDR1 as SGHDT and CDR2 as YYEEEE. V was clipped by 1 base and J by 0 bases, with 11 bases between them. The CDR3 has 17 residues. The full variable domain, completed using reference TRBV5-6 and TRBJ2-6, is DAGVTQSPTHLIKTRGQQVTLRCSPKSGHDTVSWYQQALGQGPQFIFQYYEEEERQRGNFPDRFSGHQFPNYSSELNVNALLLGDSALYLCASSLPGHSSGANVLTFGAGSRLTVL.

This chain links TRBV15 with TRBJ1-1; TRBD1 agrees at 8 bases. The V and J ends lost 1 base and 3 bases, in that order; junction bases with no gene match: 7. Germline assignment: CDR1 LNHNV and CDR2 YYDKDF (reference sequence). The CDR3 covers 16 residues. DNA for the CDR3: TGTGCCACCAGCAGAGTGAGGTCAGGGGGCTACACTGAAGCTTTCTTT. As protein: CATSRVRSGGYTEAFF.

J is TRBJ2-1 and V is TRBV6-2 or TRBV6-3; 8 positions agree with TRBD2. This CDR3 comprises 15 residues. The V gene end was trimmed by 5 bases and the J gene end by 6 bases; junction bases not matched to a gene: 9. CDR1 is MNHEY, CDR2 SVGEGT, per germline. As DNA, the CDR3 is TGTGCCAGCAGTCCGGGACTAGGCTTATTCAATGAGCAGTTCTTC. This sequence encodes CASSPGLGLFNEQFF.

The CDR3 region has the DNA TGCGCCAGCAGCCAAGTCGGGACAGGTGAATACGAGCAGTACTTC. It encodes CASSQVGTGEYEQYF. The chain joins TRBV4-1 to TRBJ2-7, with TRBD1 identical over 8 bases. CDR3 size: 15 residues. J was trimmed by 4 bases and V by 1 base; bases with no gene match: 6. Germline V gives CDR1 MGHRA, CDR2 YSYEKL.

This chain connects TRBV7-8 to TRBJ2-7; D might be TRBD2 (5 bases). The V end lost 2 bases, the J end lost 4 bases, and 15 bases lay between the germline ends. From germline, CDR1 is SGHVS and CDR2 FQNEAQ. This CDR3 has 15 amino acids. CDR3 region: CASSLNLGSGYEQYF. For the CDR3, the DNA is TGTGCCAGCAGCTTAAATTTGGGCTCGGGATACGAGCAGTACTTC. Drawing the rest from reference TRBV7-8 and TRBJ2-7, the complete variable domain is GAGVSQSPRYKVAKRGQDVALRCDPISGHVSLFWYQQALGQGPEFLTYFQNEAQLDKSGLPSDRFFAERPEGSVSTLKIQRTQQEDSAVYLCASSLNLGSGYEQYFGPGTRLTVT.

The sample holds one count of this clone. CDR3 nucleotides: TGCGCCAGCAGCCAAGACTCGTCAGAGGCCTACGAGCAGTACTTC. This encodes CASSQDSSEAYEQYF. The chain employs TRBV4-1 and TRBJ2-7; no firm D call. Trimming removed 0 bases from V and 2 bases from J, with 11 bases in between. The germline V gene has CDR1 MGHRA and CDR2 YSYEKL. The CDR3 consists of 15 residues.

The rearrangement joins TRBV19 to TRBJ2-7; 7 bases match TRBD1. This CDR3 comprises 15 residues. Trimming at V came to 4 bases and at J to 6 bases, leaving 12 bases not matched to a gene. The germline V gene has CDR1 LNHDA and CDR2 SQIVND (reference sequence). CDR3 DNA sequence: TGTGCCAGTAGTACCCGGACAGGCCCCCGCTTCGAGCAGTACTTC. It specifies CASSTRTGPRFEQYF.

The chain is built from TRBV5-1 and TRBJ1-3; possible D gene TRBD1, 6 bases. Trimming cost V 1 base and J 4 bases, with 9 bases left between them. Germline V CDR1 and CDR2: SGHRS, YFSETQ. The CDR3 sequence is 14 residues long. This CDR3 reads CASSLQDRGNTIYF. The CDR3 DNA sequence: TGCGCCAGCAGCTTGCAGGACAGAGGAAACACCATATATTTT.

The chain carries TRBV7-6 and TRBJ2-7; 7 nucleotides match TRBD2. Germline loops: CDR1 SGHVS, CDR2 FNYEAQ. The ends lost 7 bases at V and 0 bases at J; junction bases unmatched: 9. This CDR3 contains 15 residues. CDR3 loop: CASTPREASSYEQYF. CDR3 nucleotide sequence: TGTGCCAGCACCCCCCGGGAGGCGAGCTCCTACGAGCAGTACTTC.

A single count supports this clone. J is TRBJ1-1 and V is TRBV28; 9 bases agree with TRBD1. The CDR3 loop spans 13 amino acids. The germline gives CDR1 MDHEN, CDR2 SYDVKM. J was trimmed by 5 bases and V by 6 bases; bases with no gene match: 4. CDR3 DNA sequence: TGTGCCAGCAGGGGGACAGGGAGAACTGAAGCTTTCTTT. Protein sequence: CASRGTGRTEAFF.

The genes are TRBV19 and TRBJ2-5; 10 bases align to TRBD1. This CDR3 is 15 amino acids long. The V gene's germline CDR1 is LNHDA and CDR2 SQIVND (reference sequence). After removal of 4 bases from V and 4 bases from J, the junction contained 6 bases not matched to a gene. The CDR3 DNA is TGTGCCAGTAGTACACGACAGGGGGCTGCAGAGACCCAGTACTTC. It translates to CASSTRQGAAETQYF.

This clone was recorded a few times. Here the CDR3 DNA reads TGTGCCACCAGTGATTATGAGGGAGGGCCGGGGAATGAGCAGTTCTTC. This encodes CATSDYEGGPGNEQFF. This sequence joins TRBV24-1 and TRBJ2-1, with TRBD2 matching 7 bases. CDR1 and CDR2 from the germline V gene are KGHDR and SFDVKD. V shed 2 bases, J shed 7 bases, and the junction held 10 bases outside the gene matches. CDR3 length equals 16 residues.

The chain is built from TRBV18 and TRBJ1-2, with TRBD1 matching over 7 bases. The CDR3 consists of 13 residues. V trimming: 4 bases; J trimming: 7 bases; junction bases outside the gene matches: 6. Germline CDR1 is KGHSH and CDR2 is LQKENI. The CDR3 sequence: CASSLKQGSGYTF. CDR3 sequence (DNA): TGTGCCAGCTCACTCAAACAGGGGTCTGGCTACACCTTC.

This clone has a count of ten or more. V is TRBV11-2 and J is TRBJ2-7; 7 bases map to TRBD1. CDR3 length: 17 residues. After removal of 1 base from V and 4 bases from J, the junction contained 13 bases not matched to a gene. Looked up from germline, CDR1 is SGHAT and CDR2 is FQNNGV. DNA of the CDR3: TGTGCCAGCAGCTTAGTTTCAGGGGGTACCGGCATATACGAGCAGTACTTC. It translates to CASSLVSGGTGIYEQYF.

The chain is built from TRBV7-9 and TRBJ2-1; TRBD2 agrees at 7 bases. V lost 8 bases to trimming and J lost 6 bases; unmatched junction nucleotides: 7. CDR3 size: 13 residues. The V gene's germline CDR1 is SEHNR and CDR2 FQNEAQ (reference sequence). The CDR3 sequence is CASEGLEVNEQFF. The CDR3 nucleotides read TGTGCCAGCGAAGGACTAGAAGTCAATGAGCAGTTCTTC.

This chain joins TRBV9 and TRBJ1-2; tentatively, D is TRBD1 (5 bases). Germline CDR1 and CDR2: SGDLS and YYNGEE. V was clipped by 3 bases and J by 4 bases, with 13 bases between them. This CDR3 is built from 14 residues. CDR3 region: CASSAQQDFYGYTF. The CDR3 bases are TGTGCCAGCAGCGCACAACAGGATTTCTATGGCTACACCTTC.

The chain carries TRBV28 and TRBJ1-5, with TRBD1 as a possible D gene (5 bases). Germline V lookup: CDR1 MDHEN, CDR2 SYDVKM. The CDR3 extends over 13 amino acids. V lost 5 bases and J lost 5, with 10 bases in between. The CDR3 DNA reads TGTGCCAGCAGTAGCGGGACTTATCAGCCCCAGCATTTT. Protein sequence: CASSSGTYQPQHF. The full variable domain, rest sourced from reference TRBV28 and TRBJ1-5, is DVKVTQSSRYLVKRTGEKVFLECVQDMDHENMFWYRQDPGLGLRLIYFSYDVKMKEKGDIPEGYSVSREKKERFSLILESASTNQTSMYLCASSSGTYQPQHFGDGTRLSIL.

J is TRBJ1-1 and V is TRBV18; unclear D gene. The V gene's germline CDR1 is KGHSH and CDR2 LQKENI. The CDR3 runs to 11 residues. Trimming removed 6 bases from V and 7 bases from J, with 9 bases in between. The CDR3 protein is CASSHRDEAFF. The CDR3, as DNA: TGTGCCAGCTCCCATCGGGATGAAGCTTTCTTT.